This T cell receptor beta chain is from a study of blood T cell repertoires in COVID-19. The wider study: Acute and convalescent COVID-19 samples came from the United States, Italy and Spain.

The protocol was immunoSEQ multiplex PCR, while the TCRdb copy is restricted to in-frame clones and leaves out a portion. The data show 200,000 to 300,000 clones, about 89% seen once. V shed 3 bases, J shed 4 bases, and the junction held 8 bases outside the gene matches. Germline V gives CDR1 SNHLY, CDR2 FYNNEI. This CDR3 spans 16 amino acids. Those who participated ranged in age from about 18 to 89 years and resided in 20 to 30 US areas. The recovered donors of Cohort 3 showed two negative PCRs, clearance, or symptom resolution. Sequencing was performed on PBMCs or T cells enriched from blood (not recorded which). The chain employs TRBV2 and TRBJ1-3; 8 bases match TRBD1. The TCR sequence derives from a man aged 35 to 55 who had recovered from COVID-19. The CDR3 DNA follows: TGTGCCAGCAGTGAGTCCGAGACAGGGGTCGGAAACACCATATATTTT. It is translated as CASSESETGVGNTIYF.